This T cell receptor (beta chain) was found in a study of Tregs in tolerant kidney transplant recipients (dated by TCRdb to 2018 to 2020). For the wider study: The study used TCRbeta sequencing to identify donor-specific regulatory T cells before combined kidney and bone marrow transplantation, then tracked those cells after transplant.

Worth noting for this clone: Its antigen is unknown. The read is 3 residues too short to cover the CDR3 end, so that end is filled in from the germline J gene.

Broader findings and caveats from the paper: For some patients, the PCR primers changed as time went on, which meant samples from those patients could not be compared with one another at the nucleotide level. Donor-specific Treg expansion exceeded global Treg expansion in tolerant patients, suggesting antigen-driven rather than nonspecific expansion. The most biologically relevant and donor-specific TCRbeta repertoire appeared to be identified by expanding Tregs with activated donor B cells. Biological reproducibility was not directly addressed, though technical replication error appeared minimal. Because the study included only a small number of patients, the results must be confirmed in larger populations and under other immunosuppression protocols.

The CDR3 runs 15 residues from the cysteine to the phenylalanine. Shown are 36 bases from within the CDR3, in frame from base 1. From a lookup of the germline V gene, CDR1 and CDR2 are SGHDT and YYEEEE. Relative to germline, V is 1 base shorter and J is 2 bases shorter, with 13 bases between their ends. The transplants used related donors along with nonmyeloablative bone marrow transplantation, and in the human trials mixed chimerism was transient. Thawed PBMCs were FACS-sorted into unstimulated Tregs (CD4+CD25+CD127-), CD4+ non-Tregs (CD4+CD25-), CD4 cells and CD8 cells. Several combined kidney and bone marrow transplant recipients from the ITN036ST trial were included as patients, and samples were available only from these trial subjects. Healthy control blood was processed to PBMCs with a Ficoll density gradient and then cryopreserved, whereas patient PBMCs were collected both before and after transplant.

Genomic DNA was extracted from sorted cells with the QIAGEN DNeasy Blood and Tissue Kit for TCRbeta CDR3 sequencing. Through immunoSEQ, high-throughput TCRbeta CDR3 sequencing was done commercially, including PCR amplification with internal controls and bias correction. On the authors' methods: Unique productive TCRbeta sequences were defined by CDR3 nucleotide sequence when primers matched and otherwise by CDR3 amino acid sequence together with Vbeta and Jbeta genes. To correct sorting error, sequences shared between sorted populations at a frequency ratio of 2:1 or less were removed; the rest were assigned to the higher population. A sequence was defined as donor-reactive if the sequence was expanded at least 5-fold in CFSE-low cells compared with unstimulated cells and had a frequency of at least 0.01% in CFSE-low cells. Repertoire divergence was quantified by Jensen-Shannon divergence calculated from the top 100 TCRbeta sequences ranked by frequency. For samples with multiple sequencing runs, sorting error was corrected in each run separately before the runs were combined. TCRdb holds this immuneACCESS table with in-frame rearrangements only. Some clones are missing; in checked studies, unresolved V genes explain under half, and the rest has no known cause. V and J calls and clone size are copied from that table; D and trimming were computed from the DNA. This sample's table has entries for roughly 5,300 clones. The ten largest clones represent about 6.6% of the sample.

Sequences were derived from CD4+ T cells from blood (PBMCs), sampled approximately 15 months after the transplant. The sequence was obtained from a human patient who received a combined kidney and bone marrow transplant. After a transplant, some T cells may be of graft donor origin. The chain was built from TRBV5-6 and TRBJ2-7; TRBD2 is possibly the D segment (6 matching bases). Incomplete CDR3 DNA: TGTGCCAGCAGCTTGATTTCCGGGGGTGCCTACGAG. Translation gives CASSLISGGAYE. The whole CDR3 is CASSLISGGAYEQYF.